A selection of T cell receptor beta chains follows, all from one sample in a study of response to subunit inactivated influenza vaccine. TCRdb reanalysed the RT-PCR reads using MiXCR and keeps one entry per CDR3 protein. The repertoire includes some 480,000 distinct CDR3 sequences, approximately 11% of them detected once, and approximately 12% sits in the top ten. The sample in question was PBMCs from blood, obtained about 40 days after vaccination. These receptor sequences come from a man between 45 and 60 years old who received an inactivated influenza vaccine. Both conserved end residues are part of each CDR3. D genes are given only for firm matches. The size of a clone is reported for some rows only, either as once, few or many, or as a class for expanded clones.

TGTGCCAGCAGCCAAGAATCGCCCGCCGAGAGCAATGAGCAGTTCTTC	CASSQESPAESNEQFF	TRBV3-1	TRBJ2-1	NA	few
TGTGCCAGCAGTTACCGGGAGTGGGATACGCAGTATTTT	CASSYREWDTQYF	TRBV6-2/TRBV6-3	TRBJ2-3	NA	NA
TGTGCCAGCAGCCCACTCATTTACGAGCAGTACTTC	CASSPLIYEQYF	TRBV7-9	TRBJ2-7	NA	many
TGTGCCAGCAGCCCGAGCGGCCACATGAACACTGAAGCTTTCTTT	CASSPSGHMNTEAFF	TRBV12-3/TRBV12-4	TRBJ1-1	NA	NA
TGCAGTGCTAGAGATTCGAGCGGGAGTACCGTGACCCAGTACTTC	CSARDSSGSTVTQYF	TRBV20-1	TRBJ2-5	TRBD2	few
TGTGCCAGCAGCTTAGAGCCGCACAGGGCTTTTGAGCAGTTCTTC	CASSLEPHRAFEQFF	TRBV7-9	TRBJ2-1	NA	few
TGCGCCAGTAAGACAGGGGATATCCCCTCACCCCTCCACTTT	CASKTGDIPSPLHF	TRBV10-2	TRBJ1-6	TRBD1	many
TGTGCCAGCAGCGTGGAACCGGGACAGGGGTTCTACGAGCAGTACTTC	CASSVEPGQGFYEQYF	TRBV9	TRBJ2-7	TRBD1	NA
TGCGCCAGCAGCCCCGACGGGGGGGACACTGAAGCTTTCTTT	CASSPDGGDTEAFF	TRBV5-1	TRBJ1-1	NA	few
TGCGCCAGCAGCACGGGACAGGGTAGGCGAGAGACCCAGTACTTC	CASSTGQGRRETQYF	TRBV5-1	TRBJ2-5	TRBD1	NA
TGTGCCAGCAGTCCCGGACAGGGTGGGATCCAGTACTTC	CASSPGQGGIQYF	TRBV7-2	TRBJ2-5	TRBD1	NA
TGTGCCAGCAGCCCCGGGAGCGGGAGAGGGGGCACCGGGGAGCTGTTTTTT	CASSPGSGRGGTGELFF	TRBV7-7	TRBJ2-2	TRBD2	few
TGTGCCAGCAGTCAAGGGGATAGTTACAATGAGCAGTTCTTC	CASSQGDSYNEQFF	TRBV11-2	TRBJ2-1	NA	few